The next 20 T cell receptor beta chains were all read from a single sample in a study of cytomegalovirus exposure and HLA in healthy donors. Repertoires were generated with immunoSEQ multiplex PCR, while TCRdb's copy carries only in-frame clones and drops some. The sample comprises about 150,000 clones, around nine tenths of which are singletons, and about 3.5% rests with the top ten. Source material: PBMCs. These receptors were collected from a woman aged 18-29 years in good health and CMV-seropositive.

The chain joins TRBV5-1 to TRBJ2-2, with D possibly being TRBD2 (6 bases). Trimming left V 3 bases short and J 5 bases short, with 11 bases between. Germline V gene data show CDR1 as SGHRS and CDR2 as YFSETQ. The CDR3 runs to 14 residues. DNA of the CDR3: TGCGCCAGCAGCTCGGGACTTCCTACCGGGGAGCTGTTTTTT. It yields the protein CASSSGLPTGELFF.

This chain links TRBV30 with TRBJ2-7, with 8 bases identical to TRBD1. CDR1 GTSNPN and CDR2 SVGIG come from the germline V gene (reference sequence). V lost 0 bases to trimming and J lost 2 bases; unmatched junction nucleotides: 9. This CDR3 region has 16 residues. As DNA, the CDR3 is TGTGCCTGGAGTGTACTGGGGCAGGGGGCAGCCTACGAGCAGTACTTC. As protein: CAWSVLGQGAAYEQYF.

V gene TRBV2 combines with J gene TRBJ2-5; 11 bases line up with TRBD2. The CDR3 totals 18 residues. Germline V gives CDR1 SNHLY, CDR2 FYNNEI. V was pared by 4 bases and J by 5 bases, with 15 bases of the junction left unmatched. CDR3 sequence: CASSAAFKLAGGPETQYF. For the CDR3, the DNA is TGTGCCAGCAGTGCCGCCTTTAAATTAGCGGGAGGGCCTGAGACCCAGTACTTC.

This clone has only one observation. The chain uses TRBV7-8 and TRBJ1-2; the D is unclear. This CDR3 has 15 amino acids. Germline CDR1 SGHVS, CDR2 FQNEAQ. The V gene lost 0 bases and the J gene lost 0 bases, with 8 bases spanning the gap. This CDR3 reads CASSLAETSNYGYTF. The DNA of the CDR3 is TGTGCCAGCAGCTTAGCGGAGACTTCTAACTATGGCTACACCTTC. Variable domain in full (rest from reference TRBV7-8 and TRBJ1-2): GAGVSQSPRYKVAKRGQDVALRCDPISGHVSLFWYQQALGQGPEFLTYFQNEAQLDKSGLPSDRFFAERPEGSVSTLKIQRTQQEDSAVYLCASSLAETSNYGYTFGSGTRLTVV.

The chain has TRBV5-5 and TRBJ2-7, with TRBD2 matching 13 bases. The V gene's germline CDR1 is SGHKS and CDR2 YYEKEE (reference sequence). This CDR3 spans 19 amino acids. V was pared by 2 bases and J by 0 bases, with 11 bases of the junction left unmatched. The CDR3 DNA follows: TGTGCCAGCAGCTTTGGGTCTGGACTAGCGGGAGAGTCCTCCTACGAGCAGTACTTC. Translation: CASSFGSGLAGESSYEQYF. Combining the CDR3 with reference TRBV5-5 and TRBJ2-7 gives the whole variable domain DAGVTQSPTHLIKTRGQQVTLRCSPISGHKSVSWYQQVLGQGPQFIFQYYEKEERGRGNFPDRFSARQFPNYSSELNVNALLLGDSALYLCASSFGSGLAGESSYEQYFGPGTRLTVT.

J is TRBJ2-2 and V is TRBV7-9; TRBD1 might be the D (7 bases). The V gene's germline CDR1 is SEHNR and CDR2 FQNEAQ (reference sequence). V lost 2 bases and J 6 bases, leaving 10 bases between the germline ends. The CDR3 spans 14 residues. CDR3 bases: TGTGCCAGCAGCTTACAGGGGGGCTCCGGGGAGCTGTTTTTT. This encodes CASSLQGGSGELFF. Complete variable domain (other parts from reference TRBV7-9 and TRBJ2-2): DTGVSQNPRHKITKRGQNVTFRCDPISEHNRLYWYRQTLGQGPEFLTYFQNEAQLEKSRLLSDRFSAERPKGSFSTLEIQRTEQGDSAMYLCASSLQGGSGELFFGEGSRLTVL.

This chain joins TRBV11-3 and TRBJ2-2; TRBD1 matches at 7 bases. The CDR3 length is 16 residues. Germline V gives CDR1 SGHNT, CDR2 YENEEA. V was pared by 2 bases and J by 4 bases, with 7 bases of the junction left unmatched. The chain's CDR3 is CASSLRGTAPTGELFF. CDR3 nucleotide sequence: TGTGCCAGCAGCTTAAGGGGGACAGCCCCCACCGGGGAGCTGTTTTTT.

J is TRBJ2-5 and V is TRBV7-2; 16 bases fit TRBD2. Germline V gene lookup returns CDR1 SGHTA and CDR2 FQGNSA. The CDR3 has 16 amino acids. Unmatched junction bases numbered 4, after V lost 4 bases and J lost 5 bases. The CDR3 loop reads CASSSGTSGRGETQYF. The CDR3 DNA is TGTGCCAGCAGCTCCGGGACTAGCGGGAGGGGGGAGACCCAGTACTTC.

The chain has TRBV10-2 and TRBJ2-7, with a tentative D call TRBD2 (6 bases). The germline CDR1 and CDR2 sequences are WSHSY and SAAADI. The CDR3 consists of 14 residues. The V gene lost 11 bases and the J gene lost 6 bases, with 23 bases spanning the gap. The CDR3 sequence: CAASPGQGGGEQYF. CDR3 in DNA: TGCGCCGCAAGCCCGGGCCAGGGAGGAGGCGAGCAGTACTTC.

This clone was seen a single time. The chain has TRBV9 and TRBJ2-1; TRBD1 might be the D (6 bases). From germline, CDR1 is SGDLS and CDR2 YYNGEE. The V gene lost 4 bases and the J gene lost 2 bases, with 13 bases spanning the gap. This CDR3 has 15 residues. This CDR3 reads CASSPHRAPYNEQFF. The CDR3 DNA follows: TGTGCCAGCAGCCCCCACAGGGCACCCTACAATGAGCAGTTCTTC.

The chain joins TRBV2 to TRBJ1-2; TRBD1 agrees at 8 bases. The CDR3 covers 13 residues. Per germline, CDR1 SNHLY and CDR2 FYNNEI. The ends lost 3 bases at V and 8 bases at J; junction bases unmatched: 5. The DNA for the CDR3 is TGTGCCAGCAGTGAGATCTCAGGGGGCGGCTACACCTTC. Translated: CASSEISGGGYTF.

The chain has TRBV19 and TRBJ1-2; D perhaps matches TRBD1 (5 bases). CDR3 size: 15 residues. The V end was cut by 5 bases, the J end by 3 bases, with 16 bases between. CDR1 is LNHDA, CDR2 SQIVND, per germline (reference sequence). CDR3 nucleotides: TGTGCCAGTAGTCCGAGGGAGGGGTTAGACTATGGCTACACCTTC. As protein: CASSPREGLDYGYTF.

V is TRBV29-1 and J is TRBJ1-1; 7 bases are shared with TRBD1. There are 12 residues in the CDR3. CDR1 is SQVTM, CDR2 ANQGSEA, per germline. J lost 8 bases, V lost 7 bases, and 10 bases had no gene match. CDR3 amino acids: CSANTGDGEAFF. Here the CDR3 DNA reads TGCAGCGCTAATACAGGGGATGGGGAAGCTTTCTTT.

The J gene is TRBJ1-2, the V gene TRBV7-9; the D gene is possibly TRBD1 (6 bases). V gave up 7 bases and J gave up 2 bases, with 14 bases separating them. The germline gives CDR1 SEHNR, CDR2 FQNEAQ (reference sequence). This CDR3 is 14 amino acids long. The CDR3 nucleotides are TGTGCCAGCATCCGGGACACCGGGAACTATGGCTACACCTTC. Translation: CASIRDTGNYGYTF.

The rearrangement joins TRBV21-1 to TRBJ2-2; TRBD2, the D gene given by the table, was not confirmed from the DNA. TRBV21-1 is a pseudogene. This CDR3 contains 15 residues. CDR3 DNA: TGTGCCAGCAGCAATCCCCCATACGAGGCCGGGGAGCTGTTTTTT. This encodes CASSNPPYEAGELFF.

The V gene is TRBV7-7, the J gene TRBJ2-7; TRBD2 might be the D (5 bases). This CDR3 is 14 amino acids long. V was cut by 5 bases and J by 5 bases, with 16 bases left in between. Germline V gene sequence: CDR1 SSHAT, CDR2 FNYEAQ (reference sequence). The CDR3 is CASSPASGVHEQYF. The CDR3 coding sequence is TGTGCCAGCAGCCCAGCGAGCGGTGTCCACGAGCAGTACTTC.

The chain links TRBV30 to TRBJ2-7; 8 bases map to TRBD2. Trimming at V came to 1 base and at J to 2 bases, leaving 1 base not matched to a gene. CDR3 size: 13 residues. CDR1 GTSNPN and CDR2 SVGIG come from the germline V gene (reference sequence). The DNA for the CDR3 is TGTGCCTGGAGTGCTAGCGGGCCCTACGAGCAGTACTTC. As protein: CAWSASGPYEQYF.

This rearrangement joins TRBV28 to TRBJ1-5; D is undetermined. V lost 6 bases to trimming and J lost 1 base, with 7 bases between them. Per germline, CDR1 MDHEN and CDR2 SYDVKM. The CDR3 spans 13 residues. The CDR3 region is CASRAGSNQPQHF. The DNA of the CDR3 is TGTGCCAGCAGGGCAGGAAGCAATCAGCCCCAGCATTTT. The entire variable domain, with the rest obtained from reference TRBV28 and TRBJ1-5, is as follows: DVKVTQSSRYLVKRTGEKVFLECVQDMDHENMFWYRQDPGLGLRLIYFSYDVKMKEKGDIPEGYSVSREKKERFSLILESASTNQTSMYLCASRAGSNQPQHFGDGTRLSIL.

Only one count was recorded for this clone. V gene TRBV12-5 combines with J gene TRBJ1-2, with TRBD1 matching over 10 bases. This CDR3 contains 15 residues. V was clipped by 7 bases and J by 4 bases; unmatched bases: 9. CDR1 is LGHNT and CDR2 is FRNRAP in the germline V gene. The CDR3 sequence: CASAGDRGVFYGYTF. CDR3 DNA sequence: TGTGCTAGTGCCGGGGACAGGGGAGTTTTCTATGGCTACACCTTC.

This chain uses TRBV2 with TRBJ2-2; 11 nucleotides agree with TRBD1. This CDR3 is 15 amino acids long. The ends lost 4 bases at V and 5 bases at J; junction bases unmatched: 3. The germline CDR1 and CDR2 sequences are SNHLY and FYNNEI. CDR3 DNA: TGTGCCAGCAGTGGGGGGACAGGGGGTACCGGGGAGCTGTTTTTT. It codes for CASSGGTGGTGELFF.